This TCR beta chain was recovered during a study of blood T cell repertoires in COVID-19. Study at large: PBMCs, B-cell-depleted T cells, or T cells provided the cDNA or gDNA that made up the material.

Original data processing: By means of reference gene primer amplification, nucleated cell counts were estimated. The protocol was immunoSEQ multiplex PCR, while the TCRdb copy is restricted to in-frame clones and leaves out a portion. For V, J and clone size, that table is used; D and trimming come from the DNA. The data hold 110,000 or so clones, with 85% observed a single time. The CDR3 is made up of 12 amino acids. Germline-derived CDR1 and CDR2 are MNHEY and SVGAGI. Trimming took 0 bases from V and 8 from J, leaving 7 bases between them. V gene TRBV6-5 combines with J gene TRBJ1-1; tentatively, D is TRBD1 (5 bases). This TCR came from a human donor in a cohort sampled during active COVID-19. The material sequenced was peripheral blood. CDR3 sequence reads: CASSYSAGEAFF. CDR3 sequence (DNA): TGTGCCAGCAGTTACTCCGCAGGGGAAGCTTTCTTT.